A few counts support the clone carrying this TCR beta chain. This entry belongs to a study of blood T cells in healthy people across ages. About the study: In model experiments, template switching was able to capture about one barcoded beta molecule for every two T cells that were present.

There are 14 residues in the CDR3. Trimming stripped 1 base from V and 7 bases from J, with 10 bases between. Germline CDR1 is SGHTA and CDR2 is FQGNSA. The study drew donors from healthy Caucasian individuals in Russia aged roughly 6 to 100. Through a sample-barcoded 5' primer and a J-beta primer mix, a second PCR was run for roughly 7 to 12 cycles. TCRdb re-called the 5' RACE reads with MiXCR, one entry per CDR3 protein. The sample has 550,000 to 600,000 distinct CDR3 sequences, 45% to 55% seen once; the top ten hold 20% to 25%. This TCR derives from a man older than 75 in good health. This sequence joins TRBV7-2 and TRBJ1-4; no clear D. Sequencing input: blood. As DNA, the CDR3 is TGTGCCAGCAGCTTAGTTGTGGGTAGTGAAAAACTGTTTTTT. This encodes CASSLVVGSEKLFF.